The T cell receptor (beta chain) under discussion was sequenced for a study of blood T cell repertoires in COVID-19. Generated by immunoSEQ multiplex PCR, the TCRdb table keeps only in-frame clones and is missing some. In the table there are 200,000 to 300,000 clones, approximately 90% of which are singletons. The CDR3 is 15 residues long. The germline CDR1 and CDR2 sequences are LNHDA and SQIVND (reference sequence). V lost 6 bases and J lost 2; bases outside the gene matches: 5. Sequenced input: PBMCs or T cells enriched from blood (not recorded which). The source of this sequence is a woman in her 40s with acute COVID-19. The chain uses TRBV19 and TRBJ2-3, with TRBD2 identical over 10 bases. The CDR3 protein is CASSLTSGLTDTQYF. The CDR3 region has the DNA TGTGCCAGTAGCCTGACTAGCGGGCTCACAGATACGCAGTATTTT.